The text below deals with one T cell receptor (beta chain). This sample stems from a study of blood T cell repertoires in COVID-19. Overall study context: Samples taken during acute and convalescent COVID-19 were collected in the United States, Italy and Spain. Nucleic acid was either cDNA or gDNA, and it came from T cells, B-cell-depleted T cells, or PBMCs.

Trimming took 5 bases from V and 0 from J, leaving 19 bases between them. Germline V CDR1 and CDR2: MDHEN, SYDVKM. This CDR3 has 17 amino acids. This table comes from immunoSEQ multiplex PCR, and its TCRdb copy is limited to in-frame clones, with some not included. Among roughly 410,000 clones, 87% were seen once, and the ten largest hold roughly 2%. The V and J genes are TRBV28 and TRBJ1-1; D not certain. The receptor was isolated from a woman aged 55 to 70 with COVID-19, enrolled during active disease. Material for sequencing was peripheral blood. CDR3 in DNA: TGTGCCAGCAGTGACGTCGCGAGGGCTTTGGTGAACACTGAAGCTTTCTTT. Its protein product is CASSDVARALVNTEAFF.